This TCR beta chain stems from a study of blood T cell repertoires in COVID-19. Study background: COVID-19 samples, acute and convalescent, were from the United States, Italy and Spain. T cells, B-cell-depleted T cells, or PBMCs supplied cDNA or gDNA.

The V gene's germline CDR1 is LGHNA and CDR2 YSLEER. Trimming removed 1 base from V and 7 bases from J, with 20 bases in between. The CDR3 is 17 residues long. The authors' processing: Reference gene primer amplification gave estimated nucleated cell counts. The protocol was immunoSEQ multiplex PCR, while the TCRdb copy is restricted to in-frame clones and leaves out a portion. That table supplies the V and J calls and clone size; D and trimming were determined from the DNA. This repertoire shows about 55,000 clones, around 84% found once; its top ten account for about 15%. This chain joins TRBV4-3 and TRBJ2-1, with D perhaps matching TRBD2 (5 bases). The sequencing input was peripheral blood. The receptor's source is a man in his 70s with acute or convalescent COVID-19. CDR3 loop: CASSQGDSEGLWNEQFF. CDR3 nucleotide sequence: TGCGCCAGCAGCCAAGGAGATAGCGAGGGATTGTGGAATGAGCAGTTCTTC.